The 28 T cell receptor beta chains presented below share a single source sample, sequenced in a study of radiotherapy plus CTLA-4 blockade in lung cancer. Data came from immunoSEQ multiplex PCR; TCRdb stores just in-frame clones and leaves some out. The table records around 70,000 clones, roughly 76% of them present only once. The sample consisted of peripheral blood, taken from a patient treated with radiotherapy plus ipilimumab. These receptor sequences come from a human donor with non-small cell lung cancer whose response to radiotherapy plus ipilimumab could not be evaluated. Some clones in this sample may be carry-over from other donors' samples.

CDR3 nucleotide sequence: TGTGCCAGCAGTATGACAGGGGTCTACAATGAGCAGTTCTTC. Translation: CASSMTGVYNEQFF. The V call is TRBV27, the J call TRBJ2-1; 8 bases fit TRBD1. V shed 5 bases and J 3 bases; nucleotides not matched to a gene: 3. The CDR3 is 14 residues long. The germline V gene has CDR1 MNHEY and CDR2 SMNVEV (reference sequence).

The V and J genes are TRBV5-8 and TRBJ1-2; 8 positions match TRBD1. The CDR3 runs to 16 residues. Germline values: CDR1 SGHTS, CDR2 YDEGEE. V lost 0 bases to trimming and J lost 8 bases; unmatched junction nucleotides: 12. In nucleotides, the CDR3 is TGTGCCAGCAGCTTGGAAGGGACAGGCCGTATAAGGGGCTACACCTTC. This gives the protein CASSLEGTGRIRGYTF. Based on the CDR3 plus reference TRBV5-8 and TRBJ1-2, the full variable domain is EAGVTQSPTHLIKTRGQQATLRCSPISGHTSVYWYQQALGLGLQFLLWYDEGEERNRGNFPPRFSGRQFPNYSSELNVNALELEDSALYLCASSLEGTGRIRGYTFGSGTRLTVV.

The gene calls are TRBV18 and TRBJ2-7; D is unresolved. V dropped 3 bases and J dropped 0 bases, with 3 bases sitting between them. The V gene's germline CDR1 is KGHSH and CDR2 LQKENI. This CDR3 has 12 residues. CDR3 in amino acids: CASSPSSYEQYF. CDR3 nucleotides: TGTGCCAGCTCACCGAGCTCCTACGAGCAGTACTTC.

This sequence joins TRBV19 and TRBJ2-5; TRBD2 aligns across 11 bases. The CDR3 runs 15 residues. Trimming cost V 3 bases and J 2 bases; bases outside gene matches: 2. Germline-derived CDR1 and CDR2 are LNHDA and SQIVND (reference sequence). The CDR3, as DNA: TGTGCCAGTAGTATCGCTAGCGGGGGGCAAGAGACCCAGTACTTC. It translates to CASSIASGGQETQYF.

This clone was recorded once. The V and J genes are TRBV27 and TRBJ2-1; TRBD2 agrees at 8 bases. The CDR3 spans 14 residues. V lost 4 bases to trimming and J lost 7 bases; unmatched junction nucleotides: 6. In germline, CDR1 is MNHEY, CDR2 SMNVEV (reference sequence). In nucleotides, the CDR3 is TGTGCCAGCAGTTCTCTAGCGGGTCGGAATGAGCAGTTCTTC. It translates to CASSSLAGRNEQFF.

This clone has a single count. CDR3 sequence: CASSPSTNHEQFF. CDR3 sequence (DNA): TGTGCCAGCAGCCCCTCGACTAATCATGAGCAGTTCTTC. The chain recombines TRBV5-6 with TRBJ2-1, with a possible D match to TRBD2 (5 bases). Trimming took 4 bases from V and 8 from J, leaving 13 bases between them. This CDR3 has 13 amino acids. CDR1 SGHDT and CDR2 YYEEEE come from the germline V gene.

The chain is built from TRBV6-5 and TRBJ1-5, with TRBD1 as a possible D gene (6 bases). Germline V gene data show CDR1 as MNHEY and CDR2 as SVGAGI. The CDR3 has 16 amino acids. V lost 0 bases, J lost 1 base, and 10 bases lay in between. The CDR3 nucleotides are TGTGCCAGCAGTTACTCGAACAGGGCAAGCAATCAGCCCCAGCATTTT. Translated, it gives CASSYSNRASNQPQHF.

This clone was recorded a few times. The CDR3 sequence is CASRKDSGNYGYTF. The CDR3, as DNA: TGTGCCAGCAGGAAGGACAGCGGTAACTATGGCTACACCTTC. The gene calls are TRBV7-9 and TRBJ1-2, with a possible D match to TRBD1 (6 bases). Germline CDR1 is SEHNR and CDR2 is FQNEAQ (reference sequence). The V end was cut by 6 bases, the J end by 1 base, with 12 bases between. CDR3 size: 14 residues.

This clone was observed once. J is TRBJ2-6 and V is TRBV28; D perhaps matches TRBD1 (6 bases). CDR3 length: 15 residues. V lost 5 bases, J lost 3 bases, and 11 bases lay in between. Germline CDR1 MDHEN, CDR2 SYDVKM. The CDR3 sequence is CASSTHRDGANVLTF. The CDR3 nucleotides read TGTGCCAGCAGTACCCACAGGGATGGGGCCAACGTCCTGACTTTC.

Only one count was recorded for this clone. The chain combines TRBV6-1 with TRBJ2-7; TRBD2 aligns across 7 bases. J was trimmed by 1 base and V by 2 bases; bases with no gene match: 5. The CDR3 is 15 amino acids. CDR1 and CDR2 (germline): MNHNS, SASEGT. CDR3: CASSEWGRGSYEQYF. The CDR3 DNA reads as TGTGCCAGCAGTGAATGGGGGAGGGGATCCTACGAGCAGTACTTC.

CDR3 region: CAIEPSGGGDTQYF. CDR3 in DNA: TGTGCCATCGAACCTAGCGGGGGAGGGGATACGCAGTATTTT. The V gene is TRBV10-3, the J gene TRBJ2-3, with 10 bases identical to TRBD2. The CDR3 totals 14 residues. After removal of 8 bases from V and 6 bases from J, the junction contained 8 bases not matched to a gene. Germline V gene lookup returns CDR1 ENHRY and CDR2 SYGVKD.

The chain carries TRBV19 and TRBJ1-2; D not certain. The CDR3 contains 11 residues. The germline gives CDR1 LNHDA, CDR2 SQIVND (reference sequence). V was clipped by 4 bases and J by 4 bases, with 4 bases between them. The CDR3 is CASSSSYGYTF. The CDR3 coding sequence is TGTGCCAGTAGTAGCAGCTATGGCTACACCTTC.

This clone was seen just once. The chain couples TRBV10-3 to TRBJ1-4; D might be TRBD1 (6 bases). The CDR3 contains 13 residues. From germline, CDR1 is ENHRY and CDR2 SYGVKD. V was shortened by 6 bases and J by 7 bases, with 12 bases between the two germline ends. DNA for the CDR3: TGTGCCATCAGCGGTCAGGGGAGTGAAAAACTGTTTTTT. Translation: CAISGQGSEKLFF.

The chain recombines TRBV6-5 with TRBJ1-5; D gene unclear. CDR1 is MNHEY and CDR2 is SVGAGI in the germline V gene. V was trimmed by 0 bases and J by 5 bases, leaving 5 bases between them. CDR3 length: 13 residues. The CDR3 DNA reads TGTGCCAGCAGTTACTCGAGAGATCAGCCCCAGCATTTT. This codes for CASSYSRDQPQHF.

The chain links TRBV1 to TRBJ2-5; the table's TRBD2 call for D was not verified on the DNA. The J call may be incorrect, as the DNA end agrees better with TRBJ2-7. TRBV1 is flagged as a pseudogene. The CDR3 has 16 residues. Written as DNA, the CDR3 is TGCACCAGCAGCCAAGATCTCAGCGTGCCGACCTACGAGCAGTACTTC. Its translation is CTSSQDLSVPTYEQYF.

The chain employs TRBV7-9 and TRBJ2-7; 7 bases map to TRBD1. V dropped 0 bases and J dropped 6; count of bases not matched to a gene: 8. Germline V gene data show CDR1 as SEHNR and CDR2 as FQNEAQ (reference sequence). The CDR3 has 15 residues. The CDR3 protein is CASSLAGGDVGEQYF. The DNA of the CDR3 is TGTGCCAGCAGCTTAGCAGGGGGCGACGTGGGCGAGCAGTACTTC.

V usage is TRBV25-1 and J usage is TRBJ2-3; 9 nucleotides match TRBD2. Germline lookup yields CDR1 MGHDK and CDR2 SYGVNS. Trimming cost V 4 bases and J 2 bases; bases outside gene matches: 7. CDR3 size: 16 residues. The CDR3 DNA reads as TGTGCCAGCAGTGTTTTAGCGGGGGCTAACACAGATACGCAGTATTTT. Its translation: CASSVLAGANTDTQYF.

In its sample, this clone was seen a few times. The chain recombines TRBV7-9 with TRBJ2-7; TRBD1 matches 8 bases. CDR1 SEHNR and CDR2 FQNEAQ come from the germline V gene (reference sequence). The junction had 2 bases not matched to a gene; V was cut back by 3 bases and J by 1 base. CDR3 size: 14 residues. CDR3 loop: CASSFTGGSYEQYF. The CDR3 region has the DNA TGTGCCAGCAGCTTTACAGGGGGATCCTACGAGCAGTACTTC.

The chain combines TRBV5-1 with TRBJ1-3; TRBD1 aligns across 8 bases. V lost 1 base and J lost 0; bases outside the gene matches: 12. The CDR3 is 19 amino acids. Germline V gene sequence: CDR1 SGHRS, CDR2 YFSETQ. The CDR3 region is CASSLLQGAASNSGNTIYF. The CDR3 DNA reads TGCGCCAGCAGCTTGCTGCAGGGGGCAGCAAGTAACTCTGGAAACACCATATATTTT.

This chain links TRBV5-1 with TRBJ2-7, with TRBD2 matching 8 bases. Looked up from germline, CDR1 is SGHRS and CDR2 is YFSETQ. CDR3 size: 14 residues. The V and J ends lost 4 bases and 4 bases, in that order; junction bases with no gene match: 7. Written as DNA, the CDR3 is TGCGCCAGCAGCGCGGGGGGCCTTATTTACGAGCAGTACTTC. This translates into CASSAGGLIYEQYF.

V and J are TRBV7-2 and TRBJ2-7; weak D call: TRBD2 (7 bases). Germline V CDR1 and CDR2: SGHTA, FQGNSA. The CDR3 is 17 residues long. V dropped 3 bases and J dropped 0 bases, with 18 bases sitting between them. CDR3 sequence reads: CASSFLGGGASSYEQYF. Written as DNA, the CDR3 is TGTGCCAGCAGCTTCCTTGGTGGGGGGGCGAGCTCCTACGAGCAGTACTTC.

This clone came up a few times. V and J are TRBV7-9 and TRBJ2-7; D may be TRBD2 (6 bases). The germline V gene has CDR1 SEHNR and CDR2 FQNEAQ (reference sequence). V was cut by 5 bases and J by 3 bases, with 11 bases left in between. The CDR3 spans 13 residues. CDR3 residues: CASSLRDFYEQYF. The CDR3 DNA reads TGTGCCAGCAGCCTACGGGACTTCTACGAGCAGTACTTC.

The DNA of the CDR3 is TGTGCCAGCAGCTTCCCGGACATGGCAAGCGAGCAGTACTTC. As protein: CASSFPDMASEQYF. The chain carries TRBV7-9 and TRBJ2-7, with a tentative D call TRBD1 (5 bases). Germline V gene data show CDR1 as SEHNR and CDR2 as FQNEAQ (reference sequence). V dropped 3 bases and J dropped 6 bases, with 15 bases sitting between them. The CDR3 consists of 14 residues. Complete variable domain (other parts from reference TRBV7-9 and TRBJ2-7): DTGVSQNPRHKITKRGQNVTFRCDPISEHNRLYWYRQTLGQGPEFLTYFQNEAQLEKSRLLSDRFSAERPKGSFSTLEIQRTEQGDSAMYLCASSFPDMASEQYFGPGTRLTVT.

Only a few counts were recorded for this clone. The gene calls are TRBV28 and TRBJ1-2; 7 bases are shared with TRBD1. The CDR3 length is 17 residues. J was trimmed by 4 bases and V by 5 bases; bases with no gene match: 16. Germline V gene data show CDR1 as MDHEN and CDR2 as SYDVKM. Written as DNA, the CDR3 is TGTGCCAGCAGTACCCACCCGACAGGGTATCTTGGCTATGGCTACACCTTC. Amino acids: CASSTHPTGYLGYGYTF.

In its sample, this clone was seen once. The chain joins TRBV28 to TRBJ1-2; 7 bases match TRBD1. V trimming: 5 bases; J trimming: 3 bases; junction bases outside the gene matches: 9. This CDR3 is built from 15 residues. Per germline, CDR1 MDHEN and CDR2 SYDVKM. The CDR3 region is CASSAPRGADYGYTF. CDR3 sequence (DNA): TGTGCCAGCAGTGCCCCCAGGGGGGCGGACTATGGCTACACCTTC.

To note about this clone: Different DNA sequences within this sample yield the same CDR3. V usage is TRBV4-2 and J usage is TRBJ1-6, with 7 bases matching TRBD1. CDR1 is LGHNA and CDR2 is YNFKEQ in the germline V gene. The CDR3 runs to 16 residues. V lost 1 base to trimming and J lost 5 bases; unmatched junction nucleotides: 5. The CDR3 reads CASSQVWQGDNSPLHF. The DNA of the CDR3 is TGTGCCAGCAGCCAAGTATGGCAGGGGGATAATTCACCCCTCCACTTT.

The chain is built from TRBV25-1 and TRBJ1-1; the D gene is possibly TRBD1 (6 bases). The CDR3 covers 13 residues. CDR1 MGHDK and CDR2 SYGVNS come from the germline V gene. V lost 6 bases, J lost 12 bases, and 20 bases lay in between. The CDR3 region is CASSPGGQLTTFF. As DNA, the CDR3 is TGTGCCAGCAGCCCCGGAGGACAGCTCACGACTTTCTTT.

This chain joins TRBV28 and TRBJ1-2, with 7 bases identical to TRBD1. The trim removed 5 bases at V and 0 bases at J, leaving 3 bases unmatched. The length of the CDR3 is 14 residues. Germline values: CDR1 MDHEN, CDR2 SYDVKM. This CDR3 is CASSGGTANYGYTF. CDR3 coding DNA: TGTGCCAGCAGTGGGGGGACAGCTAACTATGGCTACACCTTC.